This T cell receptor (beta chain) was found in a study of blood T cell repertoires in COVID-19 (dated by TCRdb to about 2020). Study-wide context: Samples from collaborators originated in the United States, Italy and Spain and spanned both the acute and convalescent phases of COVID-19. The prospective study material was composed of cDNA or gDNA derived from T cells, B-cell-depleted T cells, or PBMCs. The repertoires were released in a freely available public database intended as a resource for research on the immune response to SARS-CoV-2. Deeply sampled blood TCRbeta repertoires from subjects exposed to, actively infected with, or recovered from COVID-19 were included in the dataset. Samples came from the ongoing ImmuneRACE study (first 160 participants) plus 1,254 subjects from 6 global collaborators. Where HLA class I and class II types were available, the types were taken from metadata supplied by the sample provider, not from assay-based typing. Sample metadata almost always included a de-identified subject ID, COVID-19 status, age in years and sex. Overall results and qualifications from the work: Clinical and demographic metadata were provided uncurated, with the amount varying by source and participant.

Collaborating institutions collected whole blood in K2EDTA tubes following their own protocols. For TCRbeta analysis, collaborator samples were shipped as frozen whole blood, as isolated PBMCs, or as DNA extracted from either sample type. Details on this clone: No antigen is known for it. No clone much larger than this one lies a single base away; base qualities are absent.

The CDR3 goes from the cysteine to the phenylalanine over 16 residues. CDR3 DNA only is kept here, 48 bases in frame from base 1. Relative to germline, V is 0 bases shorter and J is 7 bases shorter, with 19 bases between their ends. Looking up the germline V gene yields CDR1 LGHNA and CDR2 YSLEER. The immunoSEQ Assay, a bias-controlled multiplex PCR, was used to amplify TCRbeta CDR3 regions from genomic DNA. Turning to the authors' computational methods: The number of nucleated cells in each sample was estimated by amplification of reference gene primers within the assay. Sequence reads were collapsed and filtered to measure the absolute abundance of every unique TCRbeta CDR3 rearrangement. Productive Simpson clonality was computed per sample as the square root of Simpson's diversity index over productive rearrangements. TCRdb mirrors the immuneACCESS table, restricted to in-frame sequences. Some clones are absent from its copies; in checked studies, under half trace to an unresolved V gene, and the reason for the others is unknown. The DNA gave D and trimming, while V, J and clone size come from that table. This sample has 130,000 to 150,000 clones in its table, and more than 75% of those were observed once. In total, the top ten clones hold more than 4% of the sample.

The chain joins TRBV4-3 to TRBJ2-7, and possibly TRBD2, on 5 matching bases. Sequences were obtained from peripheral blood. The TCR sequence derives from a woman between 40 and 50 years old with acute or convalescent COVID-19. The CDR3 loop reads CASSQDLSSGGAEQYF. In nucleotides, the sequence is TGCGCCAGCAGCCAAGATTTATCCAGCGGAGGTGCGGAGCAGTACTTC.